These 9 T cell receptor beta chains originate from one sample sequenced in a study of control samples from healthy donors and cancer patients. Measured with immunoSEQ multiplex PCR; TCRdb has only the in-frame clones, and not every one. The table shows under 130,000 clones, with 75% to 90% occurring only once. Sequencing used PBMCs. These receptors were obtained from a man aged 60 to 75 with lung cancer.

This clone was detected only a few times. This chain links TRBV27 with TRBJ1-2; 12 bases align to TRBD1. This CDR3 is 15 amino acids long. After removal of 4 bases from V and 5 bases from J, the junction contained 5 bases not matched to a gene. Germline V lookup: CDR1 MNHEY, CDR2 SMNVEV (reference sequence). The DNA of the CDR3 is TGTGCCAGCAGTTATGGGACAGGGGGCGGTTATGGCTACACCTTC. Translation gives CASSYGTGGGYGYTF.

DNA for the CDR3: TGTGCTAGTGGTTTGGCATTAGCGGGCAGCACAGATACGCAGTATTTT. It translates to CASGLALAGSTDTQYF. The chain has TRBV12-5 and TRBJ2-3, with 7 bases matching TRBD2. Germline CDR1 LGHNT, CDR2 FRNRAP. V dropped 1 base and J dropped 0; count of bases not matched to a gene: 4. The CDR3 contains 16 residues. The full variable domain, rest sourced from reference TRBV12-5 and TRBJ2-3, is DARVTQTPRHKVTEMGQEVTMRCQPILGHNTVFWYRQTMMQGLELLAYFRNRAPLDDSGMPKDRFSAEMPDATLATLKIQPSEPRDSAVYFCASGLALAGSTDTQYFGPGTRLTVL.

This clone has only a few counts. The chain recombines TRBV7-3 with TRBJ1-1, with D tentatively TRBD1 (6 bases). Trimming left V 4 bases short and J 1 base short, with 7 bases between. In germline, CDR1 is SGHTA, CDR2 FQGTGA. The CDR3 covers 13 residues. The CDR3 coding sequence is TGTGCCAGCAGCTCGGGACAGAACACTGAAGCTTTCTTT. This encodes CASSSGQNTEAFF.

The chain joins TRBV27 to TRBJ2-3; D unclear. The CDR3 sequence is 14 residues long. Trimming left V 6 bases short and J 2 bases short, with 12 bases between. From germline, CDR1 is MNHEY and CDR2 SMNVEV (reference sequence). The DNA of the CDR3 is TGTGCCAGCAGGGAACCCCCACACACAGATACGCAGTATTTT. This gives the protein CASREPPHTDTQYF.

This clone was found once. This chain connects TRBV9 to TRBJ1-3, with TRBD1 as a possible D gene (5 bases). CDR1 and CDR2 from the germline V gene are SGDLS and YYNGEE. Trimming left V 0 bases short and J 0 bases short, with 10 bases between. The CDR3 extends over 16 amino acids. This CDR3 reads CASSVVGAFSGNTIYF. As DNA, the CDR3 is TGTGCCAGCAGCGTAGTAGGGGCTTTCTCTGGAAACACCATATATTTT.

DNA of the CDR3: TGTGCCAGCAGCTTCAGGGGCTACGAGCAGTACGTC. Encoded protein: CASSFRGYEQYV. The chain is built from TRBV7-9 and TRBJ2-7; tentatively, D is TRBD1 (6 bases). This CDR3 contains 12 residues. CDR1 and CDR2 from the germline V gene are SEHNR and FQNEAQ (reference sequence). V gave up 3 bases and J gave up 3 bases, with 6 bases separating them.

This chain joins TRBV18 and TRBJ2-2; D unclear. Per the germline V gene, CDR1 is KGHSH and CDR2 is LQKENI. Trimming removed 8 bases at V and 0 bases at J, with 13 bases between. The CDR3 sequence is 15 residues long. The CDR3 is CASPPTNPNTGELFF. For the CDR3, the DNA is TGTGCCAGCCCCCCAACGAACCCGAACACCGGGGAGCTGTTTTTT.

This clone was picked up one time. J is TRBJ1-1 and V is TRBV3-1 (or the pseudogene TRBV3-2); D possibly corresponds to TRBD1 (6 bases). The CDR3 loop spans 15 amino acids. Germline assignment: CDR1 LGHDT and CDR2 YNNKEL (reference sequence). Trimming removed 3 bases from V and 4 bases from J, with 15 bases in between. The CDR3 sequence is CASSQADRMSTEAFF. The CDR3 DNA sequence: TGTGCCAGCAGCCAGGCGGACAGAATGAGCACTGAAGCTTTCTTT.

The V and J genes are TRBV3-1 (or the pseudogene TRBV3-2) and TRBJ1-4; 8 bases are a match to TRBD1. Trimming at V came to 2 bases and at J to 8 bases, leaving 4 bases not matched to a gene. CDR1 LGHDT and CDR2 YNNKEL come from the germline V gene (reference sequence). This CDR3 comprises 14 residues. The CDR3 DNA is TGTGCCAGCAGCCAACGAGACAGGGGAGAAAAACTGTTTTTT. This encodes CASSQRDRGEKLFF.